A single sample gave rise to the 20 T cell receptor beta chains below, sequenced in a study of cutaneous CD30+ T cell lymphoproliferative disorder and hepatitis E. The assay was immunoSEQ multiplex PCR, and TCRdb's table has in-frame clones only and misses some. Of more than 6,500 clones in the sample, just under 75% are singletons; the top ten hold roughly 0.99%. Sequencing was carried out using blood. The receptor source for this set is a human donor with a cutaneous T cell lymphoproliferative disorder associated with hepatitis E virus.

This chain connects TRBV5-1 to TRBJ1-5; a possible D gene is TRBD1 (6 bases). V was pared by 0 bases and J by 6 bases, with 10 bases between. Germline CDR1 reads SGHRS; CDR2 reads YFSETQ. The CDR3 contains 14 residues. CDR3 sequence (DNA): TGCGCCAGCAGCTTGGACAGGGCCACTCAGCCCCAGCATTTT. Protein sequence: CASSLDRATQPQHF.

The chain has TRBV7-2 and TRBJ2-3; 8 positions agree with TRBD1. This CDR3 region has 17 residues. The junction had 13 bases not matched to a gene; V was cut back by 5 bases and J by 3 bases. The germline V gene has CDR1 SGHTA and CDR2 FQGNSA. The CDR3 nucleotides are TGTGCCAGCAGCGACCGACAGGGGTTTTTGGGGACAGATACGCAGTATTTT. This sequence encodes CASSDRQGFLGTDTQYF.

This clone was seen a few times. This chain connects TRBV5-4 to TRBJ2-7, with D perhaps TRBD1 (6 bases). CDR1 and CDR2 from the germline V gene are SGHNT and YYREEE (reference sequence). The ends were cut back, 4 bases at V and 1 base at J, with 9 bases in the middle. The CDR3 loop spans 13 amino acids. Written as DNA, the CDR3 is TGTGCCAGCAGCATGGGACATTCCTACGAGCAGTACTTC. Amino acids: CASSMGHSYEQYF.

This chain joins TRBV5-1 and TRBJ2-5; 12 bases are a match to TRBD2. CDR1 is SGHRS, CDR2 YFSETQ, per germline. This CDR3 is 15 amino acids long. The V segment lost 4 bases and the J segment 2 bases; nucleotides outside the gene matches: 3. The chain's CDR3 is CASSEGLAGQETQYF. CDR3 DNA sequence: TGCGCCAGCAGCGAGGGACTAGCGGGTCAAGAGACCCAGTACTTC.

For the CDR3, the DNA is TGTGCCATCTTGGCGGAAAGCTCTGGAAACACCATATATTTT. Translated: CAILAESSGNTIYF. The chain employs TRBV2 and TRBJ1-3, with D unresolved. The germline gives CDR1 SNHLY, CDR2 FYNNEI. V dropped 10 bases and J dropped 0 bases, with 13 bases sitting between them. This CDR3 contains 14 residues.

The DNA for the CDR3 is TGTGCCAGCAGCTTAGTCCAGACCCTCTCTGGAAACACCATATATTTT. It translates to CASSLVQTLSGNTIYF. V usage is TRBV13 and J usage is TRBJ1-3, with D hard to call. This CDR3 has 16 residues. V shed 1 base and J shed 0 bases, with 10 bases lying between them. The V gene's germline CDR1 is PRHDT and CDR2 FYEKMQ (reference sequence).

CDR3 DNA: TGTGCCAGCAGTGAAGACGGCAGATCCTACGAGCAGTACTTC. This sequence encodes CASSEDGRSYEQYF. The V and J genes are TRBV6-1 and TRBJ2-7; D remains ambiguous. From germline, CDR1 is MNHNS and CDR2 SASEGT. The length of the CDR3 is 14 residues. V lost 1 base and J lost 1, with 8 bases in between.

This rearrangement joins TRBV5-6 to TRBJ2-7; tentative D call: TRBD1 (6 bases). The CDR3 has 12 amino acids. Germline loops: CDR1 SGHDT, CDR2 YYEEEE. The V and J ends lost 4 bases and 4 bases respectively, with 9 bases between them. The CDR3 nucleotides read TGTGCCAGCAGCGCACAGGGTTACGAGCAGTACTTC. This codes for CASSAQGYEQYF.

V and J are TRBV19 and TRBJ1-1; maybe TRBD1 (5 bases). From germline, CDR1 is LNHDA and CDR2 SQIVND (reference sequence). Trimming pared 5 bases from V and 7 bases from J, leaving 8 bases between. The CDR3 sequence is 11 residues long. CDR3 amino acids: CASSEGREAFF. The CDR3 nucleotides read TGTGCCAGTAGTGAGGGACGTGAAGCTTTCTTT.

The chain uses TRBV27 and TRBJ2-2, with D perhaps TRBD1 (6 bases). Germline values: CDR1 MNHEY, CDR2 SMNVEV (reference sequence). Trimming removed 5 bases at V and 1 base at J, with 14 bases between. There are 16 residues in the CDR3. This CDR3 reads CASSPHWDKNTGELFF. Here the CDR3 DNA reads TGTGCCAGCAGTCCCCACTGGGACAAGAACACCGGGGAGCTGTTTTTT.

This rearrangement joins TRBV7-2 to TRBJ2-2; D perhaps matches TRBD2 (5 bases). This CDR3 has 14 amino acids. The germline V and J ends were trimmed by 4 bases and 4 bases, with 10 bases remaining between them. Germline lookup yields CDR1 SGHTA and CDR2 FQGNSA. DNA of the CDR3: TGTGCCAGCAGCTGGGGAGTATCCACCGGGGAGCTGTTTTTT. Translated: CASSWGVSTGELFF.

V and J are TRBV5-1 and TRBJ2-7; 8 nucleotides match TRBD1. Germline V CDR1 and CDR2: SGHRS, YFSETQ. The CDR3 is 12 amino acids. J gave up 6 bases and V 5 bases, and 4 bases lay outside the gene matches. This CDR3 is CASSGQGSEQYF. The CDR3 DNA reads TGCGCCAGCAGTGGACAGGGAAGCGAGCAGTACTTC.

The chain combines TRBV5-1 with TRBJ1-5, with TRBD1 identical over 8 bases. Germline lookup yields CDR1 SGHRS and CDR2 YFSETQ. The CDR3 runs 14 residues. The ends lost 0 bases at V and 6 bases at J; junction bases unmatched: 2. In nucleotides, the CDR3 is TGCGCCAGCAGCTTGGACAGGGGGAGTCAGCCCCAGCATTTT. It codes for CASSLDRGSQPQHF.

This chain uses TRBV19 with TRBJ1-5; no firm D call. CDR3 length: 15 amino acids. Germline CDR1 and CDR2: LNHDA and SQIVND (reference sequence). V was trimmed by 5 bases and J by 2 bases, leaving 13 bases between them. This CDR3 reads CASSLAGWGNQPQHF. DNA for the CDR3: TGTGCCAGTAGTCTCGCGGGATGGGGCAATCAGCCCCAGCATTTT. Drawing the rest from reference TRBV19 and TRBJ1-5, the complete variable domain is DGGITQSPKYLFRKEGQNVTLSCEQNLNHDAMYWYRQDPGQGLRLIYYSQIVNDFQKGDIAEGYSVSREKKESFPLTVTSAQKNPTAFYLCASSLAGWGNQPQHFGDGTRLSIL.

This clone was seen a handful of times. This chain joins TRBV29-1 and TRBJ2-4; 14 nucleotides match TRBD2. This CDR3 has 17 residues. V was clipped by 7 bases and J by 0 bases; unmatched bases: 8. Looked up from germline, CDR1 is SQVTM and CDR2 is ANQGSEA. The CDR3 coding sequence is TGCAGCGCTGGGACTAGCGGGGGCCATAAAGCCAAAAACATTCAGTACTTC. Protein product: CSAGTSGGHKAKNIQYF. The full variable domain, with the rest looked up from reference TRBV29-1 and TRBJ2-4, is SAVISQKPSRDICQRGTSLTIQCQVDSQVTMMFWYRQQPGQSLTLIATANQGSEATYESGFVIDKFPISRPNLTFSTLTVSNMSPEDSSIYLCSAGTSGGHKAKNIQYFGAGTRLSVL.

The chain links TRBV7-2 to TRBJ2-1, with D unresolved. Germline CDR1 is SGHTA and CDR2 is FQGNSA. The V gene lost 2 bases and the J gene lost 5 bases, with 4 bases spanning the gap. The CDR3 sequence is 12 residues long. In nucleotides, the CDR3 is TGTGCCAGCAGCTTACACGACAATGAGCAGTTCTTC. Its translation is CASSLHDNEQFF.

The chain recombines TRBV2 with TRBJ1-2, with D tentatively TRBD1 (6 bases). The CDR3 has 13 residues. Trimming shortened V by 5 bases and J by 1 base, and 8 bases separated the two germline ends. Germline lookup yields CDR1 SNHLY and CDR2 FYNNEI. Here the CDR3 reads CASSPDSNYGYTF. In nucleotides, the CDR3 is TGTGCCAGCAGTCCGGACAGTAACTATGGCTACACCTTC.

The gene calls are TRBV11-3 and TRBJ1-1, with 7 bases identical to TRBD1. This CDR3 region has 15 residues. Unmatched junction bases numbered 6, after V lost 5 bases and J lost 0 bases. Germline-derived CDR1 and CDR2 are SGHNT and YENEEA. The CDR3 nucleotides read TGTGCCAGCAGCACTGGGGACAGCCTGAACACTGAAGCTTTCTTT. Translating it yields CASSTGDSLNTEAFF.

This chain connects TRBV28 to TRBJ2-5; TRBD2 might be the D (5 bases). V lost 2 bases to trimming and J lost 11 bases, with 33 bases between them. The CDR3 sequence is 19 residues long. Germline V gene data show CDR1 as MDHEN and CDR2 as SYDVKM. CDR3 DNA sequence: TGTGCCAGCAGTTTACCACTTGGGCCCGGAGCTAGCCGGCGGGTGGAGCAGTACTTC. It translates to CASSLPLGPGASRRVEQYF.

The chain recombines TRBV5-6 with TRBJ2-1, with 12 bases lining up with TRBD1. V lost 6 bases and J lost 4; bases outside the gene matches: 5. This CDR3 has 15 residues. The germline V gene encodes CDR1 SGHDT and CDR2 YYEEEE. CDR3 loop: CASMMGQGAYNEQFF. Here the CDR3 DNA reads TGTGCCAGCATGATGGGACAGGGGGCTTACAATGAGCAGTTCTTC.